This is a list of T cell receptor beta chains from one sample in a study of T cell responses to AZD1222 COVID-19 vaccine. Clones were read by immunoSEQ multiplex PCR, and TCRdb kept only the in-frame ones, dropping some. The sample comprises under 85,000 clones, more than 70% of which are singletons, and about a tenth rests with the top ten. The specimen comprised peripheral blood, sampled on day 0 of AZD1222 vaccination. These receptors all come from an adult in good health. The CDR3 runs from the conserved cysteine through the conserved F or W. A D gene is named only where the DNA matches it firmly. Expanded clones are given a class, and other clones once, few, many or no size at all.

>TRBJ1-6|-|TRBV5-4|-
TGTGCCAGCAGCTTGGGCAGGGTGAATTCACCCCTCCACTTT
CASSLGRVNSPLHF
>TRBJ1-2|-|TRBV7-9|-
TGTGCCAGCAGGCGGGGGGACCGAAACTATGGCTACACCTTC
CASRRGDRNYGYTF
>TRBJ1-1|-|TRBV5-1|-
TGCGCCAGCAGCCCCCGGACCGGCGCGAACACTGAAGCTTTCTTT
CASSPRTGANTEAFF
>TRBJ2-7|-|TRBV10-3|-
TGTGCCACCCACGGTAGTGACTCCTACGAGCAGTACTTC
CATHGSDSYEQYF
>TRBJ2-3|-|TRBV18|TRBD2
TGTGCCAGCTCACTAGCGGGGGGGCATGGAGATACGCAGTATTTT
CASSLAGGHGDTQYF
>TRBJ2-5|-|TRBV7-6|TRBD1
TGTGCCAGCAGCTTAGAGACAGGGTTGTGGGAGACCCAGTACTTC
CASSLETGLWETQYF
>TRBJ1-1|once|TRBV12-5|TRBD1
TGTGCTAGTGGTACAGGGGTGAACACTGAAGCTTTCTTT
CASGTGVNTEAFF
>TRBJ2-1|-|TRBV2|-
TGTGCCAGCAGCTTGGGTTTTGGCGCCGATGAGCAGTTCTTC
CASSLGFGADEQFF
>TRBJ2-2|few|TRBV24-1|TRBD2
TGTGCCATCGGCGGACTAGCGGGGGAGCTGTTTTTT
CAIGGLAGELFF
>TRBJ2-1|-|TRBV2|TRBD2
TGTGCCACCCGGGGGGACAATGAGCAGTTCTTC
CATRGDNEQFF
>TRBJ1-1|-|TRBV28|-
TGTGCCAGCACAGGGTCCACTGAAGCTTTCTTT
CASTGSTEAFF
>TRBJ1-1|-|TRBV5-8|-
TGTGCCAGCAGCTTGGGGGCTTATGGTGAAACTGAAGCTTTCTTT
CASSLGAYGETEAFF
>TRBJ1-5|-|TRBV28|TRBD1
TGTGCCAGCTCTTTCCGGGACAGGGCCCAGCCCCAGCATTTT
CASSFRDRAQPQHF
>TRBJ2-2|few|TRBV7-8|-
TGTGCCAGCAGCTTAGGGTATAGGGTCCGGAGGGAGTTTCACGGGGAGCTGTTTTTT
CASSLGYRVRREFHGELFF
>TRBJ2-1|few|TRBV2|-
TGTGCCAGCAGTGAATCGAGTAGGGGCTACAATGAGCAGTTCTTC
CASSESSRGYNEQFF
>TRBJ1-4|once|TRBV4-1|-
TGCGCCAGCAGCCAAGCATTACGGGGGGGTAATGAAAAACTGTTTTTT
CASSQALRGGNEKLFF
>TRBJ1-2|once|TRBV5-4|-
TGTGCCAGCAGATCCGGGACACAAGCTAACTATGGCTACACCTTC
CASRSGTQANYGYTF
>TRBJ1-2|-|TRBV4-1|TRBD1
TGCGCCAGCAGCCAAGACGCCTTATCGACAGGGGCTCCTAACTATGGCTACACCTTC
CASSQDALSTGAPNYGYTF
>TRBJ1-2|-|TRBV13|-
TGTGCCAGCAGCCAAGGACAGTTATATGGCTACACCTTC
CASSQGQLYGYTF
>TRBJ1-1|-|TRBV7-2|-
TGTGCCAGCAGTAGGGCTTACACTGAAGCTTTCTTT
CASSRAYTEAFF
>TRBJ1-5|-|TRBV4-1|-
TGCGCCAGCAGCCAAGATATGGGACAGCCCCAGCATTTT
CASSQDMGQPQHF
>TRBJ2-4|-|TRBV7-2|TRBD1
TGTGCCAGCAGCCCCCAACAGGGGGTGGACATTCAGTACTTC
CASSPQQGVDIQYF
>TRBJ2-7|-|TRBV28|TRBD2
TGTGCCAGCAGATCAGCGGGAGGGCCTTCCTACGAGCAGTACTTC
CASRSAGGPSYEQYF
>TRBJ2-1|-|TRBV5-1|TRBD1
TGCGCCAGCAGCTTTCGGACAGGGAGGAATGAGCAGTTCTTC
CASSFRTGRNEQFF
>TRBJ2-1|-|TRBV15|-
TGTGCCACCAGCAGAGTATTGGCCGAGGGTGAGCAGTTCTTC
CATSRVLAEGEQFF
>TRBJ2-3|medium-sized|TRBV3-1/TRBV3-2|-
TGTGCCAGCAGCCAAGATTTAACAGCCTCTACTAGCACAGATACGCAGTATTTT
CASSQDLTASTSTDTQYF
>TRBJ2-1|-|TRBV2|TRBD2
TGTGCCAGCAGAGGAGCTAGCGGGAAAGGTGAGCAGTTCTTC
CASRGASGKGEQFF
>TRBJ2-3|-|TRBV29-1|TRBD2
TGCAGCGCACGGGGACTAGCGGGAGAGGGGTATACGCAGTATTTT
CSARGLAGEGYTQYF